The clone carrying this T cell receptor (beta chain) was counted a few times. What it binds is not known. The data derive from a study of T-cell memory formation after mild COVID-19. General study points: Clones that got smaller from day 15 to 85 had even CD4/CD8, while clones growing later tipped toward CD4+.

5'RACE, which relied on constant-segment primers, yielded TCR alpha and TCR beta cDNA libraries carrying sample barcodes and UMIs. TCRdb reprocessed the 5' RACE reads via MiXCR and lists one record per CDR3 protein. The profile shows a few hundred thousand distinct CDR3 sequences, over 15% of them singletons. CDR1 is DFQATT and CDR2 is SNEGSKA in the germline V gene (reference sequence). V lost 6 bases and J 0 bases, leaving 13 bases between the germline ends. This CDR3 is 14 amino acids long. This chain uses TRBV20-1 with TRBJ2-3, with D perhaps matching TRBD1 or TRBD2 (5 bases each). The origin of this receptor is a man aged 18 to 29 who had mild COVID-19 (a few samples of this study predate the infection). Cell type and time point are not known. Sequencing was performed on PBMCs or a T cell subset sorted from them (not recorded which). CDR3 in amino acids: CSAWRWGSTDTQYF. In nucleotides, the CDR3 is TGCAGTGCATGGAGGTGGGGCAGCACAGATACGCAGTATTTT.